This T cell receptor (delta chain) was profiled in a study of gamma-delta T cells after stem cell transplantation. TCRdb reanalysed the RT-PCR reads via CATT. This table holds about 4,600 delta-chain clones, 1.5% to 2.5% found once. Comments on this clone: The protein TCRdb lists belongs to a much larger clone and differs from this DNA's translation at residue 4, which points to a read error; the protein shown is made from the DNA.

This receptor was identified in a human donor. It is not recorded whose cells these are; they may come from a transplant donor. Sequenced material: gamma-delta T cells.

The CDR3 region is CACAVLTGGYRMTDKLIF. Here the CDR3 DNA reads TGTGCCTGTGCCGTTCTTACTGGGGGATACAGAATGACCGATAAACTCATCTTT. The chain recombines TRDV2 with TRDJ1; 12 bases are shared with TRDD3. The germline gives CDR1 GEAIGNYY, CDR2 EKD. V shed 5 bases and J 2 bases; nucleotides not matched to a gene: 14. This CDR3 contains 18 residues.